The entry below describes one T cell receptor (beta chain). Original processing methods: Reference gene primer amplification gave nucleated cell count estimates. Using immunoSEQ multiplex PCR, the repertoire was profiled, and TCRdb retains in-frame clones only, with some absent. V, J and clone size were drawn from that table, and D and trimming were deduced from the DNA. The data show some 78,000 clones, with less than 95% seen just once and approximately 0.98% held by the top ten. Germline V lookup: CDR1 MNHEY, CDR2 SMNVEV (reference sequence). CDR3 length: 17 residues. J lost 1 base, V lost 5 bases, and 12 bases had no gene match. The data were obtained in a study of blood T cell repertoires in COVID-19. Study details: The analysed material was cDNA or gDNA that came from T cells, B-cell-depleted T cells, or PBMCs.

The TCR comes from a woman between 50 and 59 years old in a cohort sampled during active COVID-19. The rearrangement joins TRBV27 to TRBJ1-2, with 8 positions matching TRBD1. The sequencing sample was made of peripheral blood. For the CDR3, the DNA is TGTGCCAGCAGTCCCGGACAGGGAGAGTACCTTAACTATGGCTACACCTTC. It codes for CASSPGQGEYLNYGYTF.